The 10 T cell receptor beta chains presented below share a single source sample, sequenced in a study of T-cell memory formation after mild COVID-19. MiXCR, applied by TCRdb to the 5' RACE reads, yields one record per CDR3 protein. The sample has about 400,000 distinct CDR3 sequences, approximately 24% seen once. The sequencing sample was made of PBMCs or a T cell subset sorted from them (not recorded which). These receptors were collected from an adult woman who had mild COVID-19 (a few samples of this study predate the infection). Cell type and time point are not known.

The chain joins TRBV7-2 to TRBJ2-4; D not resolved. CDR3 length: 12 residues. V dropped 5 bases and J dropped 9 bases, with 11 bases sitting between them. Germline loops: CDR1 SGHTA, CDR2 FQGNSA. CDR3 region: CASSTSAGIQYF. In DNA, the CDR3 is TGTGCCAGCAGCACTTCGGCTGGCATTCAGTACTTC.

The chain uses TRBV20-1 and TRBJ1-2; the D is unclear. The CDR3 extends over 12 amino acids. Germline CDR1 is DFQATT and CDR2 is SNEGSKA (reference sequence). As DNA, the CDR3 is TGCCTTTCATCCGGGTCGTGGGATGGCTACACCTTC. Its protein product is CLSSGSWDGYTF.

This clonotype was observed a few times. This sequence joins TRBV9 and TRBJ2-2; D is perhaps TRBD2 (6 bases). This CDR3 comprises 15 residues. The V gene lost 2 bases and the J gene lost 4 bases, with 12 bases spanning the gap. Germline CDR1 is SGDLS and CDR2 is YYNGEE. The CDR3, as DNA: TGTGCCAGCAGCGTTGCCCTAGCGACCACCGGGGAGCTGTTTTTT. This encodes CASSVALATTGELFF.

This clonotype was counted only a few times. CDR3 coding DNA: TGCGCCAGCAGCCCGGGACAGGGCGGCGATGAGCAGTTCTTC. Its protein is CASSPGQGGDEQFF. The chain combines TRBV5-1 with TRBJ2-1, with 9 nucleotides matching TRBD1. V lost 4 bases, J lost 8 bases, and 7 bases stayed unmatched. Per germline, CDR1 SGHRS and CDR2 YFSETQ. The CDR3 consists of 14 residues.

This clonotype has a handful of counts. This CDR3 reads CASSPESERETQYF. CDR3 DNA: TGTGCCAGCAGTCCCGAGTCAGAGCGCGAGACCCAGTACTTC. This rearrangement joins TRBV12-3 or TRBV12-4 to TRBJ2-5; D unresolved. The CDR3 has 14 amino acids. The germline V and J ends were trimmed by 5 bases and 5 bases, with 15 bases remaining between them.

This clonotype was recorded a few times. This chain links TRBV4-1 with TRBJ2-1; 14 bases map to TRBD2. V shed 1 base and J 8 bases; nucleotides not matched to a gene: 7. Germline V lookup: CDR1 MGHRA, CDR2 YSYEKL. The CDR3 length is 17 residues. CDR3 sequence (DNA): TGCGCCAGCAGCCAAGGATTTGGGACTAGCGGGGGTGATGAGCAGTTCTTC. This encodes CASSQGFGTSGGDEQFF.

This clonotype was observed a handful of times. The CDR3 protein is CSVEFRGRTTVKNIQYF. The CDR3 coding sequence is TGCAGCGTTGAATTTCGAGGAAGGACAACGGTCAAAAACATTCAGTACTTC. The chain has TRBV29-1 and TRBJ2-4; weak D call: TRBD1 (5 bases). The CDR3 totals 17 residues. Germline CDR1 SQVTM, CDR2 ANQGSEA. Trimming removed 2 bases from V and 3 bases from J, with 20 bases in between.

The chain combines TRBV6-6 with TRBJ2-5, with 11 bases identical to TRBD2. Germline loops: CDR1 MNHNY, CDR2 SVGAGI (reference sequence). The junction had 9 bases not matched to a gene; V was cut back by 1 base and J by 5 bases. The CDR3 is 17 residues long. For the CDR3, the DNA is TGTGCCAGCAGTTACTTTTCTAGCGGGGGGTTTGATGAGACCCAGTACTTC. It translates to CASSYFSSGGFDETQYF.

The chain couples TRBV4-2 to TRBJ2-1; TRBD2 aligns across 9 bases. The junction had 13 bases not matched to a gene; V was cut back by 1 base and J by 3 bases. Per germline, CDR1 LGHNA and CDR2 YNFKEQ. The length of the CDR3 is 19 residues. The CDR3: CASSQGRARAGGHYNEQFF. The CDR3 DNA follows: TGTGCCAGCAGCCAAGGAAGGGCGAGAGCGGGGGGTCACTACAATGAGCAGTTCTTC.

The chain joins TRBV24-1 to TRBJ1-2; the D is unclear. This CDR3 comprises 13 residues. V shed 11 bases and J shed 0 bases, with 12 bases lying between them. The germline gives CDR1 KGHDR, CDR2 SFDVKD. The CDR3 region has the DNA TGTGCCATCCAGTCGGGCTCTAACTATGGCTACACCTTC. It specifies CAIQSGSNYGYTF.